The TCR beta chain described here comes from a study of breast tumors, draining lymph nodes, adjacent tissues. Germline CDR1 SGHDT, CDR2 YYEEEE. The CDR3 is made up of 14 amino acids. V gave up 0 bases and J gave up 1 base, with 6 bases separating them. One entry per CDR3 protein results from TCRdb running MiXCR on the multiplex PCR reads. Found here are around 17,000 distinct CDR3 sequences, roughly 45% of them singletons; the top ten hold 10% to 15%. This clonotype has ten or more counts. Sequencing used tumor-adjacent breast tissue. V is TRBV5-6 and J is TRBJ2-3; D not resolved. This TCR derives from a female donor with breast cancer. Some clones in this sample may be carry-over from other donors' samples. CDR3 residues: CASSLAQGTDTQYF. CDR3 nucleotides: TGTGCCAGCAGCTTGGCCCAAGGCACAGATACGCAGTATTTT.